Here is one TCR beta chain with its context. Per the original data handling: Nucleated cell counts were estimated from reference gene primer amplification. Using immunoSEQ multiplex PCR, the repertoire was profiled, and TCRdb retains in-frame clones only, with some absent. Clone size and the V and J calls come from that table; the DNA yielded D and trimming. The sample lists under 300,000 clones; around nine tenths were seen once. This sample is drawn from a study of blood T cell repertoires in COVID-19. Across the whole study: Some COVID-19 samples were acute and others convalescent; all came from the United States, Italy and Spain. The analysed material was cDNA or gDNA that came from T cells, B-cell-depleted T cells, or PBMCs.

Germline lookup yields CDR1 MNHEY and CDR2 SVGAGI. CDR3 length: 15 residues. V gave up 4 bases and J gave up 1 base; unmatched junction bases: 5. Researchers sorted participants into cohorts using their self-reported clinical history. V and J are TRBV6-5 and TRBJ1-2; 8 bases fit TRBD1. The specimen sequenced was PBMCs or T cells enriched from blood (not recorded which). This clonotype was sampled from a woman aged 40 to 50 who had recovered from COVID-19. The CDR3 is CASSSQQGVNYGYTF. CDR3 sequence (DNA): TGTGCCAGCAGTTCCCAACAGGGGGTTAACTATGGCTACACCTTC.